This is a list of T cell receptor beta chains from one sample in a study of blood T cell repertoires in COVID-19. This table comes from immunoSEQ multiplex PCR, and its TCRdb copy is limited to in-frame clones, with some not included. The profile shows more than 200,000 clones, 75% to 90% of them singletons. Sequencing was carried out using peripheral blood. Every receptor here comes from a middle-aged man with acute or convalescent COVID-19. Each CDR3 is given with its conserved first and last residue. Each record gives: D gene, V gene, clone size, J gene, CDR3 DNA, CDR3 protein. The D gene is left open where the match is weak. Clone size is shown for a subset of rows, as once, few, many or a class of expanded clone.

TRBD1,TRBV23-1,few,TRBJ2-2,TGCGCCAGCAGTCATCGACAGGGCGCGAACACCGGGGAGCTGTTTTTT,CASSHRQGANTGELFF
NA,TRBV6-5,NA,TRBJ1-1,TGTGCCAGCAGTAAACTCGGGGTGAATGAAGCTTTCTTT,CASSKLGVNEAFF
TRBD2,TRBV13,NA,TRBJ2-1,TGTGCCAGCAGCTTAGAGGGACTAGCGGGCAATGAGCAGTTCTTC,CASSLEGLAGNEQFF
NA,TRBV30,NA,TRBJ1-1,TGTGCCTGGAGTTCAGGGAGGGGCACTGAAGCTTTCTTT,CAWSSGRGTEAFF
TRBD2,TRBV5-6,many,TRBJ2-1,TGTGCCAGCAGAGGGTGGTTAGCGGGAGGCACCCCTGGGGAGCAGTTCTTC,CASRGWLAGGTPGEQFF
NA,TRBV19,few,TRBJ2-1,TGTGCCACCAGAGGGTCGGGAGAGGGCTACAATGAGCAGTTCTTC,CATRGSGEGYNEQFF
TRBD1,TRBV3-1/TRBV3-2,NA,TRBJ1-1,TGTGCCAGCAGCCACCGGACAGGGGCGAACACTGAAGCTTTCTTT,CASSHRTGANTEAFF
NA,TRBV18,NA,TRBJ1-1,TGTGCCAGCTCACAAGGACTTATGAACACTGAAGCTTTCTTT,CASSQGLMNTEAFF
TRBD2,TRBV4-2,NA,TRBJ2-1,TGTGCCAGCAGCCTTCGACTAGCGGCCAATGAGCAGTTCTTC,CASSLRLAANEQFF
TRBD1,TRBV7-8,NA,TRBJ1-2,TGTGCCAGCAGCTTAGGCCCCCCGGACAGGGCGCCTGGCTACACCTTC,CASSLGPPDRAPGYTF
NA,TRBV5-1,NA,TRBJ1-3,TGCGCCAGCAGGACAGGTACCAACTCTGGAAACACCATATATTTT,CASRTGTNSGNTIYF
NA,TRBV7-2,NA,TRBJ2-5,TGTGCCAGCAGCTTAGGGGGGCTGGCTAGCGGCCAAGAGACCCAGTACTTC,CASSLGGLASGQETQYF
TRBD2,TRBV19,NA,TRBJ2-7,TGTGCCAGTAGTATAGACGGGACTAGCGGTTCCTACGAGCAGTACTTC,CASSIDGTSGSYEQYF
NA,TRBV3-1/TRBV3-2,NA,TRBJ2-7,TGTGCCAGCAGCCAAGTTCAGAACGAGCAGTACTTC,CASSQVQNEQYF
NA,TRBV6-5,many,TRBJ1-3,TGTGCCAGCAGTTCACCGAAGACAGGCTCTGGAAACACCATATATTTT,CASSSPKTGSGNTIYF
NA,TRBV6-5,NA,TRBJ2-3,TGTGCCAGCAGTTACACGGACAACACAGATACGCAGTATTTT,CASSYTDNTDTQYF
NA,TRBV19,few,TRBJ1-4,TGTGCCAGTAGTGGCGGAACAACTAATGAAAAACTGTTTTTT,CASSGGTTNEKLFF
TRBD2,TRBV30,NA,TRBJ2-3,TGTGCCTGGAATCGGGCGGGAGGGAGCACAGATACGCAGTATTTT,CAWNRAGGSTDTQYF
TRBD2,TRBV11-1,once,TRBJ2-1,TGTGCCAGCAGCTTCAACGGGAGGGTCTACAATGAGCAGTTCTTC,CASSFNGRVYNEQFF
TRBD1,TRBV7-9,NA,TRBJ1-2,TGTGCCAGCAGCTTAGGGACAGGGGATGGCTACACCTTC,CASSLGTGDGYTF
TRBD2,TRBV9,NA,TRBJ2-5,TGTGCCAGCAGTGTTTCCAGCGGGAGGGCGCAGGAGACCCAGTACTTC,CASSVSSGRAQETQYF
NA,TRBV3-1/TRBV3-2,NA,TRBJ2-7,TGTGCCAGCAGCTATTATACAGGGATCCCCTACGAGCAGTACTTC,CASSYYTGIPYEQYF
NA,TRBV29-1,NA,TRBJ2-2,TGCAGCGTTGCCCGGAGCGGCACCGGGGAGCTGTTTTTT,CSVARSGTGELFF
NA,TRBV28,NA,TRBJ2-1,TGTGCCAGCAGGGGAGGGGGATCCTACAATGAGCAGTTCTTC,CASRGGGSYNEQFF
NA,TRBV4-3,NA,TRBJ2-7,TGCGCCAGCAGCCAAGGGCTAGCTAAGATTAGCTCCTACGAGCAGTACTTC,CASSQGLAKISSYEQYF
TRBD1,TRBV6-5,NA,TRBJ1-2,TGTGCCAGCAGTTACCGGACAGGGGGTGGAGGCTACACCTTC,CASSYRTGGGGYTF
NA,TRBV19,once,TRBJ2-7,TGTGCCAGTAGTATCACGGACAGTAACTACGAGCAGTACTTC,CASSITDSNYEQYF
TRBD2,TRBV10-1,NA,TRBJ2-1,TGCGCCAGCAGTGAGTCGACGGAAGACGTGTTCCTAGCGGGAAAGATCGATGAGCAGTTCTTC,CASSESTEDVFLAGKIDEQFF
TRBD2,TRBV5-1,NA,TRBJ2-7,TGCGCCAGCAGCAAACGACTAGCGGGAACCCAACCCTACGAGCAGTACTTC,CASSKRLAGTQPYEQYF
TRBD2,TRBV19,NA,TRBJ2-2,TGTGCCAGTAGTCTAAGGGGCCTAGCGGGAGTACAGAGTAAGGGCGGGGAGCTGTTTTTT,CASSLRGLAGVQSKGGELFF
TRBD2,TRBV4-1,NA,TRBJ2-3,TGCGCCAGCAGCCAAGAGGGGAGGGCCCACAGAGCAGATACGCAGTATTTT,CASSQEGRAHRADTQYF
TRBD1,TRBV7-8,NA,TRBJ1-6,TGTGCCAGCAGCTTCGGACAGGGGGCTTCACCCCTCCACTTT,CASSFGQGASPLHF
NA,TRBV30,NA,TRBJ1-1,TGTGCCTGGATGAGGGGGTCCGCGAGCGCTGAAGCTTTCTTT,CAWMRGSASAEAFF
TRBD2,TRBV30,NA,TRBJ2-3,TGTGCCTGGACGGGGGGACTCCAGGATACGCAGTATTTT,CAWTGGLQDTQYF
NA,TRBV6-6,NA,TRBJ2-5,TGTGCCAGCAGTTCCCCGGCAGGACAAGAGACCCAGTACTTC,CASSSPAGQETQYF
NA,TRBV5-6,NA,TRBJ1-5,TGTGCCAGCAGCTCGGACACAGATCAGCCCCAGCATTTT,CASSSDTDQPQHF
TRBD2,TRBV29-1,NA,TRBJ2-1,TGCAGCGTTGTGGGGGTGGGACTAGTTCATGAGCAGTTCTTC,CSVVGVGLVHEQFF
NA,TRBV25-1,NA,TRBJ2-5,TGTGCCAGCAGTGTAGGGCAGGGTTTTACGGAGACCCAGTACTTC,CASSVGQGFTETQYF
NA,TRBV4-1,NA,TRBJ1-3,TGCGCCAGCAGCCAAGTTGGGCCCGGGGGCTCTGGAAACACCATATATTTT,CASSQVGPGGSGNTIYF
TRBD1,TRBV11-2,NA,TRBJ2-7,TGTGCCAGCAGCCCACTGACAGGGGGCGGCTACGAGCAGTACTTC,CASSPLTGGGYEQYF